This T cell receptor (beta chain) was obtained from a study of beta chain features in type 1 diabetes. With regard to this clone: Its matching antigen is unknown.

Points from the study as a whole: Compared with healthy donors, patients appeared to share more similar naive, central memory and regulatory TCRB repertoires.

Based on CD45RO/CCR7/CD25/CD127/CD95/CD27, CD4+ regulatory, stem cell-like memory, naive and central memory cells were sorted. Reverse transcription of all isolated RNA meant that expressed TCRB transcripts were sequenced. Produced via immunoSEQ multiplex PCR; TCRdb's table is partial and in-frame only. Found here are 130,000 or so clones, approximately 9.8% of them singletons; the top ten hold about 0.6%. This CDR3 contains 12 residues. V lost 8 bases, J lost 4 bases, and 1 base stayed unmatched. Germline values: CDR1 MNHEY, CDR2 SVGAGI. The sequence was obtained from a woman in her 40s in good health. This chain connects TRBV6-5 to TRBJ1-3; 8 positions agree with TRBD1. Source material: central memory CD4+ T cells from blood. The DNA of the CDR3 is TGTGCCAGCGGGACAGGAGGAAACACCATATATTTT. This sequence encodes CASGTGGNTIYF.